This T cell receptor beta chain was obtained from a study of Ad26.COV2.S vaccination and SARS-CoV-2 variants. Study as a whole: Within the COV1001 Ad26.COV2.S trial arm, the donor was enrolled. In the study, Ad26.COV2.S was injected intramuscularly once, or twice 56 days apart. Overall study results and limits: Spike-specific TCR breadth was greater after Ad26.COV2.S than placebo.

This clone occurred once. Its antigen is unknown. Sequencing used immunoSEQ multiplex PCR; TCRdb keeps in-frame clones, though not all of them. The sample has about 350,000 clones; approximately 86% are singletons. The sample's treatment: around 19 received Ad26.COV2.S at low or high dose, single or two shots; about 5 received placebo; per-sample allocation not given. Day 63 following the first vaccine or placebo injection was when the samples were taken. The junction had 6 bases not matched to a gene; V was cut back by 6 bases and J by 4 bases. CDR1 and CDR2 from the germline V gene are MGHRA and YSYEKL. The CDR3 is made up of 15 amino acids.

The TCR comes from a person aged 18 to 65 who received the Ad26.COV2.S COVID-19 vaccine or a placebo. The rearrangement joins TRBV4-1 to TRBJ2-7; 13 bases fit TRBD2. The specimen comprised peripheral blood, sampled in a trial of Ad26.COV2.S vaccine versus placebo. The CDR3 DNA reads as TGCGCCAGCAGACCGGGACTAGCGGGACGATACGAGCAGTACTTC. Its protein is CASRPGLAGRYEQYF.